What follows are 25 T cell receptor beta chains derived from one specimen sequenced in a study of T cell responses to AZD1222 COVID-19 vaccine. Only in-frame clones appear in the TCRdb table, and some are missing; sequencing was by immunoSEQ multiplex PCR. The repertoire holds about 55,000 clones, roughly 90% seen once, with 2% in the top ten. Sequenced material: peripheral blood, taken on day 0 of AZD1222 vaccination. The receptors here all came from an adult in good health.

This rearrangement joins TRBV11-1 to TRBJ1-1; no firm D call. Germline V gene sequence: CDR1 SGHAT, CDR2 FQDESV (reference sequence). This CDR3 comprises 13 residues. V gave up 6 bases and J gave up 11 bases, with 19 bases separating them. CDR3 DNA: TGTGCCAGCAGTAATACGTACCCTCGGGTTGCTTTCTTT. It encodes CASSNTYPRVAFF.

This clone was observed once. The CDR3 region has the DNA TGTGCCAGCAGCACCGGACCTGTCCTCAACGAGCAGTACTTC. This encodes CASSTGPVLNEQYF. This chain links TRBV11-2 with TRBJ2-7; D remains ambiguous. This CDR3 is built from 14 residues. Germline V gene lookup returns CDR1 SGHAT and CDR2 FQNNGV. V was pared by 5 bases and J by 5 bases, with 16 bases between.

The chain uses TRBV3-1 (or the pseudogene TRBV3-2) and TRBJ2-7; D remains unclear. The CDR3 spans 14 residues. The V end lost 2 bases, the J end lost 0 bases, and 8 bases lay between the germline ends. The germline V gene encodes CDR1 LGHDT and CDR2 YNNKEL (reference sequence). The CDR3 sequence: CASSQTTSSYEQYF. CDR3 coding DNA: TGTGCCAGCAGCCAAACGACCAGCTCCTACGAGCAGTACTTC.

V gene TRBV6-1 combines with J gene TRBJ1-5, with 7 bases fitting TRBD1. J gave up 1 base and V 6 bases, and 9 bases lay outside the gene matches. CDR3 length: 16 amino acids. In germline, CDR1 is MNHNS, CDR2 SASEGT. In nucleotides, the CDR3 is TGTGCCAGCAGCGAACAACCGGGACAGAGCAATCAGCCCCAGCATTTT. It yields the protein CASSEQPGQSNQPQHF.

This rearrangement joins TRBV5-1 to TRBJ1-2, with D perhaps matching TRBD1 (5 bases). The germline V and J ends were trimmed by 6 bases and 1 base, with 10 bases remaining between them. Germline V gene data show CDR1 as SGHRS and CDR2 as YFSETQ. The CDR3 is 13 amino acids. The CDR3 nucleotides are TGCGCCAGCACGCTTGGGGGTAACTATGGCTACACCTTC. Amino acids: CASTLGGNYGYTF.

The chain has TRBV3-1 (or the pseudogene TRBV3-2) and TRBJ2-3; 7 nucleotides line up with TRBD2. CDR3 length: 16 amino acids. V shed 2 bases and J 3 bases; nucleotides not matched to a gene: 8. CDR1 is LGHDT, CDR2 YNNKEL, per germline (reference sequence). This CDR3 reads CASSQRGGRRTDTQYF. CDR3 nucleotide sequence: TGTGCCAGCAGCCAACGAGGCGGGAGAAGGACAGATACGCAGTATTTT.

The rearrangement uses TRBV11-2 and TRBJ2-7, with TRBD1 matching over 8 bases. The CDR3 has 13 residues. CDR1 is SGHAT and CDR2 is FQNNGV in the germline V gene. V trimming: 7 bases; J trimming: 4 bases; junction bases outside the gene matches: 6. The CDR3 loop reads CASKVQGAYEQYF. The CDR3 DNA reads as TGTGCCAGCAAGGTCCAGGGGGCATACGAGCAGTACTTC.

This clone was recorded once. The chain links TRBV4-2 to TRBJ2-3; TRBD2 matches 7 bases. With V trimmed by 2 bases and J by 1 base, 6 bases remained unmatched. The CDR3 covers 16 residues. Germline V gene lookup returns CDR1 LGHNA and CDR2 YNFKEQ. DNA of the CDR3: TGTGCCAGCAGCCAAAACCGACTAGCTGGCACAGATACGCAGTATTTT. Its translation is CASSQNRLAGTDTQYF.

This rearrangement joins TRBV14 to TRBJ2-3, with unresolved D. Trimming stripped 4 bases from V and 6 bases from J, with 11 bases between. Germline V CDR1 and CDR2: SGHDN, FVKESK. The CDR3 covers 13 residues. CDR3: CASSLRLTDTQYF. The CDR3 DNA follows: TGTGCCAGCAGCCTTAGACTGACGGATACGCAGTATTTT.

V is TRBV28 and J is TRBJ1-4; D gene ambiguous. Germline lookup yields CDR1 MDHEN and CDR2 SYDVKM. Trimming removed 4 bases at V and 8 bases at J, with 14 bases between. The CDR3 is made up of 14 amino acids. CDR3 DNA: TGTGCCAGCAGTTACCCCACCGGGGTCGAAAAACTGTTTTTT. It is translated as CASSYPTGVEKLFF.

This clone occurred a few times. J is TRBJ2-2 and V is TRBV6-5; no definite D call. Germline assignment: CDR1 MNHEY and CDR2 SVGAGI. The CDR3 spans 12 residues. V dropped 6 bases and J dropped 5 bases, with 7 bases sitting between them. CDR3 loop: CASSLGTGELFF. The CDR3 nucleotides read TGTGCCAGCAGCTTGGGTACCGGGGAGCTGTTTTTT.

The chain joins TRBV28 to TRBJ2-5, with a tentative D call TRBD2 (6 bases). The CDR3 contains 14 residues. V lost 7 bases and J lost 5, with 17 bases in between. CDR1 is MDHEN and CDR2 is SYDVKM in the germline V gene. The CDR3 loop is CASTEAGLRETQYF. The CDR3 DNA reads TGTGCCAGCACAGAAGCGGGCCTGAGGGAGACCCAGTACTTC.

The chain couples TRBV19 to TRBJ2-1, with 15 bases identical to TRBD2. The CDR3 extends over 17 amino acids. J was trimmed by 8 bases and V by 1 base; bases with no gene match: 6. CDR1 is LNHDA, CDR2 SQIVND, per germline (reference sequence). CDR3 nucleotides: TGTGCCAGTAGTATAGTGGGGACTAGCGGGAGGACGGATGAGCAGTTCTTC. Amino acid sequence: CASSIVGTSGRTDEQFF.

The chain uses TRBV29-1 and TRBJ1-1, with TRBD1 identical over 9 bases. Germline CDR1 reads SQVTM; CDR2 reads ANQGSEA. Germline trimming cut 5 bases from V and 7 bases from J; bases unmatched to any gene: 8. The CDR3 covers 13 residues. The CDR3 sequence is CSVSTGGLGEAFF. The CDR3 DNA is TGCAGCGTTTCGACAGGGGGTCTGGGTGAAGCTTTCTTT.

CDR3 sequence reads: CASSPGTAQYF. CDR3 nucleotides: TGTGCCAGCAGCCCAGGGACAGCCCAGTATTTT. This chain uses TRBV7-6 with TRBJ2-3; 7 positions match TRBD1. V lost 5 bases to trimming and J lost 12 bases; unmatched junction nucleotides: 5. The CDR3 extends over 11 amino acids. Germline CDR1 and CDR2: SGHVS and FNYEAQ.

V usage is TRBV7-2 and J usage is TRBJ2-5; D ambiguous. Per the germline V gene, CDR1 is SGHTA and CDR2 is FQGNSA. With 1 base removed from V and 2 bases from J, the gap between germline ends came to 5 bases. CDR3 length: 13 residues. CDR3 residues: CASSLGLQETQYF. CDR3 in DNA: TGTGCCAGCAGCTTAGGGCTTCAAGAGACCCAGTACTTC. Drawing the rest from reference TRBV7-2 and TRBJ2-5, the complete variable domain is GAGVSQSPSNKVTEKGKDVELRCDPISGHTALYWYRQSLGQGLEFLIYFQGNSAPDKSGLPSDRFSAERTGGSVSTLTIQRTQQEDSAVYLCASSLGLQETQYFGPGTRLLVL.

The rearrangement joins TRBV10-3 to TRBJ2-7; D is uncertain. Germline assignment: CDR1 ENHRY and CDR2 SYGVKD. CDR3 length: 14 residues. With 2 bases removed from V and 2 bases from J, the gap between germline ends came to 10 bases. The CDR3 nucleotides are TGTGCCATCAGTGAGGTCCCCCAGACCTACGAGCAGTACTTC. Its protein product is CAISEVPQTYEQYF.

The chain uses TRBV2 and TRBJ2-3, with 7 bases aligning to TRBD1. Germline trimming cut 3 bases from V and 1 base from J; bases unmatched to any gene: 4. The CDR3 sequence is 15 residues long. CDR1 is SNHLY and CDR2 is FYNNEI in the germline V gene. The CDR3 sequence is CASSETGTGTDTQYF. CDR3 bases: TGTGCCAGCAGTGAGACCGGGACAGGCACAGATACGCAGTATTTT.

CDR3 nucleotides: TGTGCCAGCTCACCTACCTGGGGTAGAGGGGGCGTTGGCTACACCTTC. Translating gives CASSPTWGRGGVGYTF. The chain recombines TRBV18 with TRBJ1-2; 7 bases are shared with TRBD1. J lost 7 bases, V lost 3 bases, and 14 bases had no gene match. The CDR3 is 16 residues long. Looked up from germline, CDR1 is KGHSH and CDR2 is LQKENI.

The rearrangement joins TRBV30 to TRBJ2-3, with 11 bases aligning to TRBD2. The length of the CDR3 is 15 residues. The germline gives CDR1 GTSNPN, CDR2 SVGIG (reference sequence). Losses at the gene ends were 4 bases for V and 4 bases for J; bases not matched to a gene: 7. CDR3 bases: TGTGCCTGGACCCGACTAGCGGGAATCGCAGATACGCAGTATTTT. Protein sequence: CAWTRLAGIADTQYF.

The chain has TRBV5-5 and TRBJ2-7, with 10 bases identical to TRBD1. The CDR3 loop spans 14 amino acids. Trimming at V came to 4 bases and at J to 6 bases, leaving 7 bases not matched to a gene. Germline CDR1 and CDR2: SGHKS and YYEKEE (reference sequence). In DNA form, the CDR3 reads TGTGCCAGCAGCATGGGACAGGGGTTCCGCGAGCAGTACTTC. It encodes CASSMGQGFREQYF.

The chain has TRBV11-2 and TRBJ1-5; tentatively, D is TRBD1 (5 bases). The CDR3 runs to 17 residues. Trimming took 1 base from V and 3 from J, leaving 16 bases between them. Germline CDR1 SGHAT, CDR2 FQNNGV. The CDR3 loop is CASSLVGRRGANQPQHF. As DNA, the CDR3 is TGTGCCAGCAGCTTAGTAGGTCGTAGAGGGGCCAATCAGCCCCAGCATTTT. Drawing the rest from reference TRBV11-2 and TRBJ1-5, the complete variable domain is EAGVAQSPRYKIIEKRQSVAFWCNPISGHATLYWYQQILGQGPKLLIQFQNNGVVDDSQLPKDRFSAERLKGVDSTLKIQPAKLEDSAVYLCASSLVGRRGANQPQHFGDGTRLSIL.

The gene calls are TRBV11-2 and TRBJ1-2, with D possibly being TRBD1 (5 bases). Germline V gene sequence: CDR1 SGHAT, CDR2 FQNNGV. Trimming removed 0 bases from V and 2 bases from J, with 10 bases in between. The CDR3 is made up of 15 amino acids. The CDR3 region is CASSLDPGGNYGYTF. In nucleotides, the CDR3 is TGTGCCAGCAGCTTAGATCCCGGGGGGAACTATGGCTACACCTTC. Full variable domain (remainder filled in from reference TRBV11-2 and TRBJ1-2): EAGVAQSPRYKIIEKRQSVAFWCNPISGHATLYWYQQILGQGPKLLIQFQNNGVVDDSQLPKDRFSAERLKGVDSTLKIQPAKLEDSAVYLCASSLDPGGNYGYTFGSGTRLTVV.

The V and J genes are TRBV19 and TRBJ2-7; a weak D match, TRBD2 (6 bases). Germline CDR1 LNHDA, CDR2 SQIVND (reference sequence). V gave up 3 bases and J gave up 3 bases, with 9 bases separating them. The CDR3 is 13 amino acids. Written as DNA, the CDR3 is TGTGCCAGTAGTATTAGAGCGGGCTACGAGCAGTACTTC. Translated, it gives CASSIRAGYEQYF.

The CDR3 DNA follows: TGTGCCAGTAGTATTCACGGGAACACTGAAGCTTTCTTT. It encodes CASSIHGNTEAFF. The chain uses TRBV19 and TRBJ1-1; D ambiguous. CDR1 is LNHDA and CDR2 is SQIVND in the germline V gene (reference sequence). V gave up 3 bases and J gave up 1 base, with 6 bases separating them. The CDR3 length is 13 residues.